Presented here are 18 T cell receptor beta chains from one specimen sequenced in a study of cytomegalovirus exposure and HLA in healthy donors. TCRdb's copy holds only in-frame clones and misses some; the assay was immunoSEQ multiplex PCR. The sample holds about 350,000 clones, roughly 87% seen once. The sequencing input was PBMCs. These receptors were taken from a young woman in good health and CMV-seropositive.

A word on this clone: The sample contains more than one DNA sequence encoding this CDR3. The chain couples TRBV2 to TRBJ1-1; 8 nucleotides match TRBD1. Germline CDR1 SNHLY, CDR2 FYNNEI. The CDR3 loop spans 13 amino acids. V shed 6 bases, J shed 4 bases, and the junction held 4 bases outside the gene matches. The chain's CDR3 is CASSEQGGTEAFF. The CDR3 DNA reads TGTGCCAGCAGCGAACAGGGGGGCACTGAAGCTTTCTTT.

The genes are TRBV5-4 and TRBJ2-3, with unresolved D. The germline V and J ends were trimmed by 5 bases and 0 bases, with 7 bases remaining between them. The CDR3 consists of 13 residues. CDR1 and CDR2 from the germline V gene are SGHNT and YYREEE (reference sequence). CDR3 sequence: CASSPFSTDTQYF. The CDR3 DNA reads TGTGCCAGCAGTCCGTTTAGCACAGATACGCAGTATTTT.

This chain uses TRBV5-1 with TRBJ1-3; D perhaps matches TRBD1 (6 bases). There are 17 residues in the CDR3. With 0 bases removed from V and 2 bases from J, the gap between germline ends came to 15 bases. CDR1 is SGHRS and CDR2 is YFSETQ in the germline V gene. CDR3 nucleotide sequence: TGCGCCAGCAGCTTGGCCGCATCAGGGGTAACTGGAAACACCATATATTTT. Its translation: CASSLAASGVTGNTIYF.

The chain joins TRBV19 to TRBJ2-7, with 7 nucleotides matching TRBD2. CDR1 is LNHDA and CDR2 is SQIVND in the germline V gene (reference sequence). Unmatched junction bases numbered 14, after V lost 2 bases and J lost 4 bases. There are 17 residues in the CDR3. DNA for the CDR3: TGTGCCAGTAGTATACCGTTGGGGAGTCTAGCGGAGTACGAGCAGTACTTC. Protein: CASSIPLGSLAEYEQYF.

The CDR3 loop is CASSLGTSYEQYF. CDR3 sequence (DNA): TGTGCCAGCAGCTTAGGAACCTCCTACGAGCAGTACTTC. The chain joins TRBV13 to TRBJ2-7, with D unresolved. The CDR3 runs 13 residues. Trimming took 0 bases from V and 0 from J, leaving 3 bases between them. Germline loops: CDR1 PRHDT, CDR2 FYEKMQ (reference sequence).

This clone was found once. The CDR3 loop reads CASSHGQGLYEQYF. CDR3 DNA sequence: TGTGCCAGCAGCCACGGACAGGGCCTCTACGAGCAGTACTTC. The rearrangement links TRBV14 to TRBJ2-7; 8 bases agree with TRBD1. V was pared by 3 bases and J by 3 bases, with 4 bases of the junction left unmatched. The CDR3 spans 14 residues. The germline V gene encodes CDR1 SGHDN and CDR2 FVKESK.

The chain combines TRBV9 with TRBJ2-1; D remains unclear. Germline V gives CDR1 SGDLS, CDR2 YYNGEE. The ends were cut back, 0 bases at V and 8 bases at J, with 18 bases in the middle. This CDR3 region has 16 residues. The chain's CDR3 is CASSVVLVPPIDEQFF. Written as DNA, the CDR3 is TGTGCCAGCAGCGTAGTATTGGTGCCACCCATCGATGAGCAGTTCTTC.

The V and J genes are TRBV9 and TRBJ1-5; D perhaps matches TRBD1 (6 bases). Germline V gene data show CDR1 as SGDLS and CDR2 as YYNGEE. V lost 4 bases and J lost 0, with 20 bases in between. The CDR3 loop spans 18 amino acids. CDR3 sequence: CASSSRGVSGVSNQPQHF. As DNA, the CDR3 is TGTGCCAGCAGCTCCAGAGGGGTTTCAGGGGTTAGCAATCAGCCCCAGCATTTT.

The chain employs TRBV28 and TRBJ1-1; D gene unclear. CDR1 MDHEN and CDR2 SYDVKM come from the germline V gene. Trimming shortened V by 6 bases and J by 1 base, and 15 bases separated the two germline ends. This CDR3 is built from 15 residues. The CDR3 is CASSLHKNKNTEAFF. The CDR3 nucleotides read TGTGCCAGCAGCCTGCATAAAAACAAGAACACTGAAGCTTTCTTT.

The CDR3 coding sequence is TGTGCCAGCAGCTTAGCCCGACAGGGTTTGGTGTTCTTC. Translating gives CASSLARQGLVFF. This chain links TRBV7-9 with TRBJ2-1; TRBD1 matches at 7 bases. The junction had 8 bases not matched to a gene; V was cut back by 0 bases and J by 15 bases. Germline V gene data show CDR1 as SEHNR and CDR2 as FQNEAQ (reference sequence). The CDR3 covers 13 residues.

The chain combines TRBV5-1 with TRBJ2-7, with 7 bases identical to TRBD1. Germline values: CDR1 SGHRS, CDR2 YFSETQ. J was trimmed by 0 bases and V by 1 base; bases with no gene match: 7. The CDR3 covers 16 residues. CDR3 loop: CASSLSGGLPSYEQYF. As DNA, the CDR3 is TGCGCCAGCAGCTTGTCAGGGGGTCTCCCCTCCTACGAGCAGTACTTC.

V and J are TRBV11-2 and TRBJ2-1; TRBD2 might be the D (7 bases). The CDR3 consists of 16 residues. Germline-derived CDR1 and CDR2 are SGHAT and FQNNGV. The ends were cut back, 1 base at V and 8 bases at J, with 18 bases in the middle. The CDR3 is CASSLGRGAGIYEQFF. The CDR3 DNA is TGTGCCAGCAGCTTAGGACGGGGGGCGGGGATCTATGAGCAGTTCTTC.

V usage is TRBV7-9 and J usage is TRBJ1-2; D not resolved. Germline CDR1 is SEHNR and CDR2 is FQNEAQ (reference sequence). The ends were cut back, 3 bases at V and 4 bases at J, with 9 bases in the middle. The CDR3 is 13 amino acids. The CDR3 region is CASSFDGIYGYTF. CDR3 DNA: TGTGCCAGCAGCTTTGACGGGATCTATGGCTACACCTTC.

The V and J genes are TRBV7-6 and TRBJ2-3; 8 bases match TRBD2. Germline values: CDR1 SGHVS, CDR2 FNYEAQ. This CDR3 is built from 15 residues. The trim removed 1 base at V and 5 bases at J, leaving 5 bases unmatched. The CDR3 nucleotides read TGTGCCAGCAGCTTAGGCGGGGGGCTGGTAGATACGCAGTATTTT. It codes for CASSLGGGLVDTQYF.

The chain links TRBV13 to TRBJ2-1, with D tentatively TRBD2 (5 bases). Germline V gives CDR1 PRHDT, CDR2 FYEKMQ (reference sequence). Trimming took 5 bases from V and 4 from J, leaving 18 bases between them. The CDR3 runs to 16 residues. CDR3 bases: TGTGCCAGCAGCCCGGGTGCGGGTGCGGAATACAATGAGCAGTTCTTC. Its protein is CASSPGAGAEYNEQFF.

The table lists this clone with a count of one. The rearrangement links TRBV25-1 to TRBJ2-7; D unresolved. The CDR3 extends over 13 amino acids. CDR1 and CDR2 from the germline V gene are MGHDK and SYGVNS. Between the trimmed V and J ends, which lost 2 bases and 2 bases, there was a span of 7 bases. CDR3 coding DNA: TGTGCCAGCAGTGAAGAACTAACCTACGAGCAGTACTTC. Translating it yields CASSEELTYEQYF.

This CDR3 is CASSEETGTHTEAFF. CDR3 DNA sequence: TGTGCCAGCAGCGAAGAAACCGGGACACACACTGAAGCTTTCTTT. The J gene is TRBJ1-1, the V gene TRBV9, with a tentative D call TRBD1 (6 bases). Germline CDR1 SGDLS, CDR2 YYNGEE. Trimming shortened V by 3 bases and J by 3 bases, and 15 bases separated the two germline ends. The CDR3 totals 15 residues.

The chain has TRBV29-1 and TRBJ2-1; 13 nucleotides match TRBD2. Germline CDR1 is SQVTM and CDR2 is ANQGSEA. The CDR3 sequence is 15 residues long. V lost 4 bases and J lost 6; bases outside the gene matches: 6. The CDR3 spells CSVVAGLAGPNEQFF. The CDR3 DNA sequence: TGCAGCGTTGTGGCGGGACTAGCGGGACCCAATGAGCAGTTCTTC.